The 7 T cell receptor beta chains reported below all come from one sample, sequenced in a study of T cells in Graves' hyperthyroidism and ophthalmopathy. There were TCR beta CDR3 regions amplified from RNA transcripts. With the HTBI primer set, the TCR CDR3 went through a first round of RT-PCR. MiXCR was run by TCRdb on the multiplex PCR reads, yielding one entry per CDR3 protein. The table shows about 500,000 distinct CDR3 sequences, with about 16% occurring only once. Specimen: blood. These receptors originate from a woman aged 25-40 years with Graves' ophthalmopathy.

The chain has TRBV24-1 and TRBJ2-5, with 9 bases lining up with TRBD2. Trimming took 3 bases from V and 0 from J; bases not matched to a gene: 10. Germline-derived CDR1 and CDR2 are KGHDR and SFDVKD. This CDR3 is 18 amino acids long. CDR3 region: CATSDRQTSGVYQETQYF. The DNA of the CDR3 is TGTGCCACCAGTGATCGTCAGACTAGCGGAGTGTACCAAGAGACCCAGTACTTC.

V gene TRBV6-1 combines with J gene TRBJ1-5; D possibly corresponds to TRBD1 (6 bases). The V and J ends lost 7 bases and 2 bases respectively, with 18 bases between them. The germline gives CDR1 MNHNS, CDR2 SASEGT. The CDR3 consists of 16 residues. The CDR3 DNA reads TGTGCCAGCACCGACCCGGGGGGCGCCGGCAATCAGCCCCAGCATTTT. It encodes CASTDPGGAGNQPQHF.

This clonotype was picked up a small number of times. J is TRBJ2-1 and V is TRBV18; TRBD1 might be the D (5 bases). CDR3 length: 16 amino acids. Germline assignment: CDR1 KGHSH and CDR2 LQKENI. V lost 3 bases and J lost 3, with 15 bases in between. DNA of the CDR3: TGTGCCAGCTCACCCACTGGGGCAGGGTACTACAATGAGCAGTTCTTC. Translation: CASSPTGAGYYNEQFF.

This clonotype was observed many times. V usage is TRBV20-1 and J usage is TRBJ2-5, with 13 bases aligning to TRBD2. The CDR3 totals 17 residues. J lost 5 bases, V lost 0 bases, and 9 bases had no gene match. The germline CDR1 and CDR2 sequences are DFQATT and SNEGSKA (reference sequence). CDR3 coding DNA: TGCAGTGCTAGAGATCTCTCCGGGACTAGCGGGATTGAGACCCAGTACTTC. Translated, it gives CSARDLSGTSGIETQYF.

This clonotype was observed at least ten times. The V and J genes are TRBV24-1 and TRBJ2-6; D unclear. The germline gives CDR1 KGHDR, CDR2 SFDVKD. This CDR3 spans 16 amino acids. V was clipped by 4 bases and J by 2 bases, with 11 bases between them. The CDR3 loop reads CATSDRDGPGANVLTF. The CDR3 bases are TGTGCCACCAGTGACCGCGACGGGCCTGGGGCCAACGTCCTGACTTTC.

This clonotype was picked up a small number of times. As DNA, the CDR3 is TGTGCCAGCAGCCAAACGGGATGGCCCATTGACACCGGGGAGCTGTTTTTT. It yields the protein CASSQTGWPIDTGELFF. The chain employs TRBV3-1 and TRBJ2-2; weak D call: TRBD2 (5 bases). Trimming left V 2 bases short and J 3 bases short, with 16 bases between. CDR1 is LGHDT, CDR2 YNNKEL, per germline (reference sequence). This CDR3 is built from 17 residues.

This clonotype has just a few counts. CDR3: CSVEALSETQYF. CDR3 DNA sequence: TGCAGCGTTGAAGCTCTTTCAGAGACCCAGTACTTC. The J gene is TRBJ2-5, the V gene TRBV29-1, with unresolved D. Trimming stripped 1 base from V and 4 bases from J, with 7 bases between. From germline, CDR1 is SQVTM and CDR2 ANQGSEA. The CDR3 is 12 residues long.